This paragraph reports one TCR beta chain. The entry originates in a study of shared clonotypes between healthy human individuals. Assay: immunoSEQ multiplex PCR; the TCRdb copy retains only in-frame clones and omits some. The top ten hold about 0.45% of the sample, which has approximately 1.4 million clones, 95% to 99% seen once. This CDR3 region has 14 residues. After removal of 6 bases from V and 6 bases from J, the junction contained 6 bases not matched to a gene. Germline loops: CDR1 SGHTA, CDR2 FQGNSA. This receptor was taken from a man aged 30 to 45 in good health. Specimen: naive CD4+ T cells sorted from blood. Documented subset: CD45RA+ positively selected. The J gene is TRBJ1-3, the V gene TRBV7-2; 9 bases agree with TRBD1. The CDR3 here is CASRRQGGLNTIYF. The DNA for the CDR3 is TGTGCCAGCAGACGACAGGGGGGCTTAAACACCATATATTTT. The entire variable domain, with the rest obtained from reference TRBV7-2 and TRBJ1-3, is as follows: GAGVSQSPSNKVTEKGKDVELRCDPISGHTALYWYRQSLGQGLEFLIYFQGNSAPDKSGLPSDRFSAERTGGSVSTLTIQRTQQEDSAVYLCASRRQGGLNTIYFGEGSWLTVV.